A selection of T cell receptor beta chains follows, all from one sample in a study of blood T cells in healthy people across ages. TCRdb reanalysed the 5' RACE reads using MiXCR and keeps one entry per CDR3 protein. The table shows roughly 700,000 distinct CDR3 sequences, with roughly 49% occurring only once. Sequencing was carried out using blood. Every receptor here comes from a woman aged 60-75 years in good health. Both conserved end residues are part of each CDR3. A D gene is named only where the DNA matches it firmly. Clone size is shown for a subset of rows, as once, few, many or a class of expanded clone.

d_call: -; v_call: TRBV20-1; clone_size: -; j_call: TRBJ2-5; cdr3_aa: CSALAAESAGNEQYF; cdr3_nt: TGCAGTGCCCTTGCAGCGGAGTCTGCCGGCAATGAGCAGTACTTC
d_call: -; v_call: TRBV28; clone_size: few; j_call: TRBJ1-1; cdr3_aa: CASSRDNTEAFF; cdr3_nt: TGTGCCAGCAGCAGGGATAACACTGAAGCTTTCTTT
d_call: -; v_call: TRBV20-1; clone_size: -; j_call: TRBJ2-7; cdr3_aa: CSARLYYERYF; cdr3_nt: TGCAGTGCTAGGCTTTACTACGAGCGGTACTTC
d_call: -; v_call: TRBV28; clone_size: -; j_call: TRBJ2-1; cdr3_aa: CASSSLVGESSYNEQFF; cdr3_nt: TGTGCCAGCAGCTCCTTGGTCGGGGAGAGCTCCTACAATGAGCAGTTCTTC
d_call: TRBD2; v_call: TRBV5-1; clone_size: -; j_call: TRBJ2-4; cdr3_aa: CASRIAGVSGEQYF; cdr3_nt: TGCGCCAGTAGAATAGCGGGAGTGTCTGGGGAGCAGTACTTC
d_call: -; v_call: TRBV10-3; clone_size: -; j_call: TRBJ2-7; cdr3_aa: CAISDGRSSYEQYF; cdr3_nt: TGTGCCATCAGTGACGGACGGAGCTCCTACGAGCAGTACTTC
d_call: TRBD2; v_call: TRBV28; clone_size: few; j_call: TRBJ2-7; cdr3_aa: CASSSSSGLGREPYEQYF; cdr3_nt: TGTGCCAGCAGCTCCAGCTCCGGGCTCGGGAGGGAGCCTTACGAGCAGTACTTC
d_call: TRBD2; v_call: TRBV19; clone_size: -; j_call: TRBJ2-7; cdr3_aa: CASTSSGMSSYEQYF; cdr3_nt: TGTGCCAGTACTTCTAGCGGGATGAGCTCCTACGAGCAGTACTTC
d_call: -; v_call: TRBV5-5; clone_size: -; j_call: TRBJ2-5; cdr3_aa: CVSSLRGQETQYF; cdr3_nt: TGTGTCAGCAGCTTACGGGGGCAAGAGACCCAGTACTTC
d_call: TRBD1; v_call: TRBV29-1; clone_size: -; j_call: TRBJ1-1; cdr3_aa: CSLRTGWNTEAFF; cdr3_nt: TGCAGTCTGAGGACAGGGTGGAACACTGAAGCTTTCTTT
d_call: TRBD2; v_call: TRBV10-3; clone_size: few; j_call: TRBJ2-3; cdr3_aa: CAISPTSGSSLDTQYF; cdr3_nt: TGTGCCATCAGCCCAACTAGCGGGAGTTCACTAGATACGCAGTATTTT
d_call: -; v_call: TRBV7-9; clone_size: -; j_call: TRBJ2-1; cdr3_aa: CASLGWAGGTYEQFF; cdr3_nt: TGTGCCAGCCTTGGGTGGGCCGGAGGTACCTACGAGCAGTTCTTC
d_call: -; v_call: TRBV6-5; clone_size: -; j_call: TRBJ2-3; cdr3_aa: CASSYSGQGFTDTQYF; cdr3_nt: TGTGCCAGCAGTTACTCCGGCCAGGGCTTCACAGATACGCAGTATTTT
d_call: -; v_call: TRBV5-1; clone_size: -; j_call: TRBJ2-5; cdr3_aa: CASSWGETSPGYQETQYF; cdr3_nt: TGCGCCAGCAGCTGGGGTGAAACATCCCCCGGGTACCAAGAGACCCAGTACTTC
d_call: TRBD2; v_call: TRBV25-1; clone_size: -; j_call: TRBJ2-7; cdr3_aa: CASSELALAGEEVYEQYF; cdr3_nt: TGTGCCAGCAGTGAGCTCGCCCTAGCGGGAGAGGAGGTTTACGAGCAGTACTTC
d_call: TRBD2; v_call: TRBV20-1; clone_size: -; j_call: TRBJ2-7; cdr3_aa: CSARPLAGYRGEQYF; cdr3_nt: TGCAGTGCTAGACCTCTAGCGGGGTATCGGGGCGAGCAGTACTTC
d_call: TRBD2; v_call: TRBV20-1; clone_size: -; j_call: TRBJ2-1; cdr3_aa: CSAGLAGSSYNEQFF; cdr3_nt: TGCAGTGCTGGACTAGCGGGAAGCTCCTACAATGAGCAGTTCTTC
d_call: -; v_call: TRBV10-3; clone_size: -; j_call: TRBJ2-3; cdr3_aa: CAIFSGLTDTQYF; cdr3_nt: TGTGCCATCTTTAGCGGACTCACAGATACGCAGTATTTT
d_call: -; v_call: TRBV10-3; clone_size: -; j_call: TRBJ2-1; cdr3_aa: CAISESVALYDEQFF; cdr3_nt: TGTGCCATCAGTGAGTCGGTGGCCCTCTACGATGAGCAGTTCTTC
d_call: -; v_call: TRBV9; clone_size: few; j_call: TRBJ1-2; cdr3_aa: CASSVVPDTNYGYTF; cdr3_nt: TGTGCCAGCAGCGTAGTTCCGGACACCAACTATGGCTACACCTTC
d_call: -; v_call: TRBV6-1; clone_size: -; j_call: TRBJ1-5; cdr3_aa: CASNGGTSNQPQHF; cdr3_nt: TGTGCCAGCAACGGGGGGACCAGCAATCAGCCCCAGCATTTT
d_call: TRBD1; v_call: TRBV27; clone_size: few; j_call: TRBJ2-5; cdr3_aa: CASSSLRGYQETQYF; cdr3_nt: TGTGCCAGCAGTTCCCTCAGGGGGTACCAAGAGACCCAGTACTTC
d_call: -; v_call: TRBV5-1; clone_size: many; j_call: TRBJ2-7; cdr3_aa: CASSVGPWLEQYF; cdr3_nt: TGCGCCAGCAGCGTAGGGCCCTGGTTGGAGCAGTACTTC
d_call: -; v_call: TRBV6-6; clone_size: -; j_call: TRBJ1-2; cdr3_aa: CASSSPRTADYGYTF; cdr3_nt: TGTGCCAGCAGTTCCCCCCGGACAGCCGACTATGGCTACACCTTC
d_call: -; v_call: TRBV20-1; clone_size: -; j_call: TRBJ1-5; cdr3_aa: CSARGGLDRTNQPQHF; cdr3_nt: TGCAGTGCTAGAGGCGGTCTTGACAGGACCAATCAGCCCCAGCATTTT
d_call: -; v_call: TRBV28; clone_size: -; j_call: TRBJ2-1; cdr3_aa: CASSVTAEYNEQFF; cdr3_nt: TGTGCCAGCAGTGTAACAGCCGAATACAATGAGCAGTTCTTC
d_call: -; v_call: TRBV7-2; clone_size: few; j_call: TRBJ2-7; cdr3_aa: CASSRVGYEQYF; cdr3_nt: TGTGCCAGCAGTCGAGTGGGCTACGAGCAGTACTTC
d_call: TRBD1; v_call: TRBV6-1; clone_size: few; j_call: TRBJ2-7; cdr3_aa: CASSETGTGAYEQYF; cdr3_nt: TGTGCCAGCAGTGAAACCGGGACAGGGGCCTACGAGCAGTACTTC
d_call: -; v_call: TRBV20-1; clone_size: once; j_call: TRBJ2-3; cdr3_aa: CSATNLERVTDTQYF; cdr3_nt: TGCAGTGCCACTAATTTAGAGCGGGTCACAGATACGCAGTATTTT
d_call: TRBD1; v_call: TRBV20-1; clone_size: -; j_call: TRBJ1-2; cdr3_aa: CSAPPQGTNYGYTF; cdr3_nt: TGCAGTGCGCCTCCACAGGGGACTAACTATGGCTACACCTTC
d_call: TRBD1; v_call: TRBV20-1; clone_size: -; j_call: TRBJ2-5; cdr3_aa: CSARVGQVGETQYF; cdr3_nt: TGCAGTGCTAGAGTAGGACAGGTAGGAGAGACCCAGTACTTC
d_call: -; v_call: TRBV20-1; clone_size: few; j_call: TRBJ1-2; cdr3_aa: CSRDGGDYGYTF; cdr3_nt: TGCAGCCGGGACGGAGGAGACTATGGCTACACCTTC
d_call: TRBD2; v_call: TRBV6-1; clone_size: many; j_call: TRBJ2-7; cdr3_aa: CASSVAGALSYEQYF; cdr3_nt: TGTGCCAGCAGTGTGGCGGGAGCATTATCCTACGAGCAGTACTTC
d_call: -; v_call: TRBV6-5; clone_size: -; j_call: TRBJ1-2; cdr3_aa: CASSRDREYYGYTF; cdr3_nt: TGTGCCAGCAGTCGGGACCGCGAATACTATGGCTACACCTTC
d_call: -; v_call: TRBV5-1; clone_size: -; j_call: TRBJ2-3; cdr3_aa: CASSLEVAVGTQYF; cdr3_nt: TGCGCCAGCAGCTTGGAGGTCGCAGTGGGTACGCAGTATTTT
d_call: -; v_call: TRBV7-2; clone_size: -; j_call: TRBJ2-7; cdr3_aa: CASSTEQRSYEQYF; cdr3_nt: TGTGCCAGCAGTACTGAACAGCGGTCCTACGAGCAGTACTTC
d_call: TRBD1; v_call: TRBV2; clone_size: -; j_call: TRBJ1-1; cdr3_aa: CASSERGPNTEAFF; cdr3_nt: TGTGCCAGCAGTGAGAGGGGGCCGAACACTGAAGCTTTCTTT
d_call: -; v_call: TRBV29-1; clone_size: few; j_call: TRBJ1-2; cdr3_aa: CSVDGGTNYGYTF; cdr3_nt: TGCAGCGTTGATGGGGGGACTAACTATGGCTACACCTTC
d_call: TRBD1; v_call: TRBV29-1; clone_size: many; j_call: TRBJ1-2; cdr3_aa: CSAGQGNYGYTF; cdr3_nt: TGCAGCGCCGGACAGGGGAACTATGGCTACACCTTC
d_call: -; v_call: TRBV7-3; clone_size: -; j_call: TRBJ2-5; cdr3_aa: CASSFQGGVYNEQYF; cdr3_nt: TGTGCCAGCAGCTTCCAAGGGGGGGTATACAATGAGCAGTACTTC
d_call: -; v_call: TRBV4-3; clone_size: -; j_call: TRBJ2-1; cdr3_aa: CASSQEGGYHNEQFF; cdr3_nt: TGCGCCAGCAGCCAAGAGGGGGGATACCACAATGAGCAGTTCTTC
d_call: TRBD1; v_call: TRBV20-1; clone_size: few; j_call: TRBJ1-2; cdr3_aa: CSARSDRLGRYTF; cdr3_nt: TGCAGTGCTAGATCGGACAGGCTTGGGAGGTACACCTTC